This T cell receptor beta chain was sequenced during a study of T cells in tuberculosis. At the level of the study: CD1B tetramers identified T cells specific for mycobacterial lipid GMM. PBMC were archived before or within 7 days of starting treatment.

Assay used: immunoSEQ multiplex PCR; TCRdb lists only in-frame clones, some missing. The sample lists under 50,000 clones; approximately 93% were seen once. The length of the CDR3 is 13 residues. From germline, CDR1 is MNHNY and CDR2 SVGAGI (reference sequence). Trimming left V 8 bases short and J 3 bases short, with 11 bases between. Time point given: new active TB diagnosis, blood taken before or within 7 days of starting treatment. Each patient had positive sputum smear microscopy and/or positive culture. The chain has TRBV6-6 and TRBJ2-1; possible D gene TRBD2, 5 bases. Sequencing used PBMCs, obtained at tuberculosis diagnosis. The sequence came from an adult with tuberculosis. The CDR3 DNA follows: TGTGCCAGCGGGGAACGGGACTACAATGAGCAGTTCTTC. Its translation: CASGERDYNEQFF.